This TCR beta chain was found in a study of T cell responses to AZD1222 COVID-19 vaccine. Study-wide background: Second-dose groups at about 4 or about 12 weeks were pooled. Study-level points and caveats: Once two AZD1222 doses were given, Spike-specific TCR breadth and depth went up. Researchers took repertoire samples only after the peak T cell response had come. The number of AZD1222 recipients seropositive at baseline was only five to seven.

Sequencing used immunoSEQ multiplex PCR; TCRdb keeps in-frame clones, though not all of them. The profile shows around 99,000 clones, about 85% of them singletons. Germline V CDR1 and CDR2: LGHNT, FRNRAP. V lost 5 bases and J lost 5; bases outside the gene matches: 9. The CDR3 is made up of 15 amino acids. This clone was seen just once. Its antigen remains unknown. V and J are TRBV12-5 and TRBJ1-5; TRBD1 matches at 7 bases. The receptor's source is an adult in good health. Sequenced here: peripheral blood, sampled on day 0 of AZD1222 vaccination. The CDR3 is CASGADRVRDQPQHF. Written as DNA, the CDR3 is TGTGCTAGTGGTGCTGACAGGGTAAGGGATCAGCCCCAGCATTTT.